This record covers a single T cell receptor (beta chain). The sample is drawn from a study of T cell changes during pregnancy in multiple sclerosis. Generated by immunoSEQ multiplex PCR, the TCRdb table keeps only in-frame clones and is missing some. The table shows fewer than 110,000 clones, with more than 85% occurring only once. Germline lookup yields CDR1 LNHDA and CDR2 SQIVND (reference sequence). This CDR3 has 13 residues. Trimming removed 5 bases from V and 6 bases from J, with 14 bases in between. J is TRBJ2-7 and V is TRBV19, with D uncertain. The sequenced sample was peripheral blood, obtained in the second trimester of pregnancy. The origin of this receptor is a female donor with multiple sclerosis, enrolled in a pregnancy study. Here the CDR3 reads CASSVLIGREQYF. The CDR3 nucleotides read TGTGCCAGTAGTGTATTGATTGGGCGCGAGCAGTACTTC.